The T cell receptor (beta chain) under discussion was sequenced for a study of identical twins. Via MiXCR, TCRdb re-called the 5' RACE reads, giving one row per CDR3 protein. The data contain 1.5 million to 2 million distinct CDR3 sequences, about 32% of them singletons. The receptor's source is a newborn girl in good health. The sample taken for sequencing was cord blood.

This chain's CDR3 is CASSLYWSGNYNEQFF. In nucleotides, the CDR3 is TGTGCCAGCAGCCTATACTGGAGCGGGAACTACAATGAGCAGTTCTTC. The chain has TRBV9 and TRBJ2-1; 7 bases are shared with TRBD2. CDR1 is SGDLS and CDR2 is YYNGEE in the germline V gene. This CDR3 contains 16 residues. V gave up 4 bases and J gave up 3 bases; unmatched junction bases: 10.